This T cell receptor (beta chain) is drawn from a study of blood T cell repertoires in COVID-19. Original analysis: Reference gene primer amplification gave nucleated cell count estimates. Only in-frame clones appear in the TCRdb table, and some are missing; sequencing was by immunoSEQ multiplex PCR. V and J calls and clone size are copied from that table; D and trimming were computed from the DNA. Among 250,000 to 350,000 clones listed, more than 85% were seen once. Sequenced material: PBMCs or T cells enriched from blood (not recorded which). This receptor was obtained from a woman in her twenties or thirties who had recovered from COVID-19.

The CDR3 DNA follows: TGTGCCAGCAGCGCTAACCCCGACAGCGTCTATGGCTACACCTTC. Protein sequence: CASSANPDSVYGYTF. J is TRBJ1-2 and V is TRBV6-5; maybe TRBD1 (5 bases). V was shortened by 6 bases and J by 4 bases, with 18 bases between the two germline ends. This CDR3 contains 15 residues. Germline V gives CDR1 MNHEY, CDR2 SVGAGI.